This record concerns one T cell receptor (beta chain) sequence. No antigen is known for it. With 0 bases removed from V and 2 bases from J, the gap between germline ends came to 9 bases. Germline CDR1 is SGHRS and CDR2 is YFSETQ. The length of the CDR3 is 14 residues. Time point indicated: baseline pretreatment blood. Treatment denoted: 15 Gy SBRT to primary tumor, nephrectomy 4 weeks later. After SBRT, blood was collected at 2 and 4 weeks, plus baseline. The tumor was a clear cell renal cell carcinoma. The data belong to a study of radiation and T cells in renal cell carcinoma. Study-wide context: Nephrectomy followed 15 Gy stereotactic body radiation by 4 weeks.

Measured with immunoSEQ multiplex PCR; TCRdb has only the in-frame clones, and not every one. Among approximately 100,000 clones listed, 65% to 90% were seen once. Findings of the study overall: Baseline intratumoral clonotype presence is unknown without pretreatment biopsies.

The origin of this receptor is a man between 45 and 60 years old with renal cell carcinoma. The sequenced sample was blood, obtained from a patient whose treatment included radiotherapy and nephrectomy. This chain joins TRBV5-1 and TRBJ2-7, with D tentatively TRBD1 (5 bases). The CDR3 nucleotides read TGCGCCAGCAGCTTGGCCCTGGACACCTACGAGCAGTACTTC. Translation gives CASSLALDTYEQYF.